Listed below are T cell receptor beta chains from one sample, sequenced in a study of T cell responses to AZD1222 COVID-19 vaccine. The data were produced by immunoSEQ multiplex PCR, yet TCRdb's version contains in-frame clones alone and is incomplete. This sample yields about 210,000 clones, of which about 94% are seen a single time; 1.5% to 2% belongs to the top ten. Sequencing was performed on peripheral blood, taken 28 days after the second dose of the MenACWY control vaccine. Receptors were obtained from an adult who received the MenACWY meningococcal vaccine as a control. Both conserved end residues are part of each CDR3. D genes are given only for firm matches.

D gene: .; CDR3 length: 11; J gene: TRBJ2-1; V gene: TRBV12-3/TRBV12-4; CDR3 protein: CASSLSNEQFF
D gene: .; CDR3 length: 15; J gene: TRBJ1-5; V gene: TRBV6-5; CDR3 protein: CASSYVEAGNQPQHF
D gene: .; CDR3 length: 15; J gene: TRBJ1-2; V gene: TRBV5-1; CDR3 protein: CASSLGIQGNYGYTF
D gene: TRBD1; CDR3 length: 14; J gene: TRBJ2-7; V gene: TRBV5-4; CDR3 protein: CASSRQDRAYEQYF
D gene: .; CDR3 length: 13; J gene: TRBJ1-5; V gene: TRBV7-9; CDR3 protein: CAAGDESNQPQHF
D gene: .; CDR3 length: 16; J gene: TRBJ1-5; V gene: TRBV4-2; CDR3 protein: CASSRDSSGDGQPQHF
D gene: TRBD1; CDR3 length: 14; J gene: TRBJ2-1; V gene: TRBV5-8; CDR3 protein: CASSGQGYYNEQFF
D gene: .; CDR3 length: 16; J gene: TRBJ2-7; V gene: TRBV28; CDR3 protein: CASRPSGGKGPYEQYF
D gene: .; CDR3 length: 14; J gene: TRBJ1-1; V gene: TRBV30; CDR3 protein: CAWRRDSGGSEAFF
D gene: TRBD1; CDR3 length: 15; J gene: TRBJ1-6; V gene: TRBV3-1/TRBV3-2; CDR3 protein: CASRDTGQYNSPLHF
D gene: .; CDR3 length: 12; J gene: TRBJ2-2; V gene: TRBV5-6; CDR3 protein: CASQVQTGELFF
D gene: .; CDR3 length: 13; J gene: TRBJ2-3; V gene: TRBV3-1/TRBV3-2; CDR3 protein: CASSHATTDTQYF
D gene: TRBD2; CDR3 length: 12; J gene: TRBJ2-3; V gene: TRBV19; CDR3 protein: CASSASGDTQYF
D gene: TRBD1; CDR3 length: 17; J gene: TRBJ1-1; V gene: TRBV7-6; CDR3 protein: CASSLGPPGGGSGEAFF
D gene: .; CDR3 length: 14; J gene: TRBJ2-7; V gene: TRBV30; CDR3 protein: CAWRPGTGANEQYF
D gene: .; CDR3 length: 14; J gene: TRBJ2-7; V gene: TRBV7-2; CDR3 protein: CASSLDGTSYEQYF
D gene: .; CDR3 length: 15; J gene: TRBJ2-7; V gene: TRBV24-1; CDR3 protein: CATSDLRAFSYEQYF
D gene: .; CDR3 length: 15; J gene: TRBJ1-1; V gene: TRBV7-3; CDR3 protein: CASSFTESRGTEAFF
D gene: .; CDR3 length: 13; J gene: TRBJ2-7; V gene: TRBV30; CDR3 protein: CAWSPGLGYEQYF
D gene: .; CDR3 length: 15; J gene: TRBJ2-5; V gene: TRBV7-9; CDR3 protein: CASSPRGSARETQYF
D gene: TRBD1; CDR3 length: 14; J gene: TRBJ2-7; V gene: TRBV28; CDR3 protein: CASSLTGTGNEQYF
D gene: .; CDR3 length: 14; J gene: TRBJ1-1; V gene: TRBV7-3; CDR3 protein: CASSLSRGNTEAFF
D gene: .; CDR3 length: 15; J gene: TRBJ1-4; V gene: TRBV9; CDR3 protein: CASSVAAGAGEKLFF
D gene: .; CDR3 length: 16; J gene: TRBJ1-1; V gene: TRBV10-3; CDR3 protein: CAITPLGSIQGTEAFF
D gene: TRBD2; CDR3 length: 15; J gene: TRBJ2-7; V gene: TRBV18; CDR3 protein: CASSLSGNHLYEQYF
D gene: TRBD2; CDR3 length: 15; J gene: TRBJ2-5; V gene: TRBV9; CDR3 protein: CASSPQGLAGSTQYF
D gene: TRBD2; CDR3 length: 14; J gene: TRBJ2-7; V gene: TRBV29-1; CDR3 protein: CSVAPGRVPYEQYF
D gene: .; CDR3 length: 16; J gene: TRBJ2-2; V gene: TRBV28; CDR3 protein: CASSFRYGTATGELFF
D gene: .; CDR3 length: 12; J gene: TRBJ2-7; V gene: TRBV10-3; CDR3 protein: CAISESLGEQYF
D gene: .; CDR3 length: 13; J gene: TRBJ1-2; V gene: TRBV29-1; CDR3 protein: CSTQKGGSYGYTF
D gene: .; CDR3 length: 14; J gene: TRBJ2-7; V gene: TRBV7-8; CDR3 protein: CASSLRRERIEQYF
D gene: TRBD1; CDR3 length: 14; J gene: TRBJ1-1; V gene: TRBV5-1; CDR3 protein: CASSLQGPGTEAFF
D gene: .; CDR3 length: 11; J gene: TRBJ1-2; V gene: TRBV18; CDR3 protein: CASSPDRFHTF
D gene: .; CDR3 length: 15; J gene: TRBJ1-5; V gene: TRBV10-3; CDR3 protein: CAISENRNSNQPQHF
D gene: .; CDR3 length: 13; J gene: TRBJ2-7; V gene: TRBV7-9; CDR3 protein: CASSYSHNYEQYF
D gene: TRBD1; CDR3 length: 14; J gene: TRBJ1-2; V gene: TRBV7-2; CDR3 protein: CASSSMGQLYGYTF
D gene: .; CDR3 length: 12; J gene: TRBJ2-1; V gene: TRBV10-3; CDR3 protein: CAMGEVYNEQFF
D gene: .; CDR3 length: 13; J gene: TRBJ2-7; V gene: TRBV5-3; CDR3 protein: CARSLRGIYEQYF
D gene: .; CDR3 length: 12; J gene: TRBJ2-7; V gene: TRBV2; CDR3 protein: CASGQGPYEQYF
D gene: .; CDR3 length: 13; J gene: TRBJ1-1; V gene: TRBV19; CDR3 protein: CASSMRTASEAFF
D gene: TRBD2; CDR3 length: 15; J gene: TRBJ2-2; V gene: TRBV9; CDR3 protein: CASRLSGANTGELFF
D gene: .; CDR3 length: 19; J gene: TRBJ1-5; V gene: TRBV6-2/TRBV6-3; CDR3 protein: CASSPGPRDLSSPNQPQHF
D gene: .; CDR3 length: 16; J gene: TRBJ2-5; V gene: TRBV5-6; CDR3 protein: CASSRMGQADQETQYF
D gene: .; CDR3 length: 12; J gene: TRBJ2-2; V gene: TRBV11-3; CDR3 protein: CASSFSSGELFF
D gene: TRBD2; CDR3 length: 17; J gene: TRBJ2-7; V gene: TRBV5-1; CDR3 protein: CASSLVGSGVSSYEQYF
D gene: TRBD1; CDR3 length: 15; J gene: TRBJ1-6; V gene: TRBV28; CDR3 protein: CASSITGTVRSPLHF
D gene: .; CDR3 length: 14; J gene: TRBJ1-5; V gene: TRBV19; CDR3 protein: CASSRDGSNQPQHF
D gene: .; CDR3 length: 11; J gene: TRBJ1-4; V gene: TRBV6-5; CDR3 protein: CASTTNEKLFF
D gene: TRBD2; CDR3 length: 16; J gene: TRBJ2-7; V gene: TRBV28; CDR3 protein: CASSLDPGRGYYEQYF
D gene: TRBD1; CDR3 length: 16; J gene: TRBJ1-6; V gene: TRBV24-1; CDR3 protein: CATSDSRTGGDSPLHF
D gene: .; CDR3 length: 11; J gene: TRBJ1-5; V gene: TRBV6-5; CDR3 protein: CASRLGEPQHF
D gene: .; CDR3 length: 15; J gene: TRBJ2-5; V gene: TRBV6-6; CDR3 protein: CASRRLGTRQETQYF
D gene: .; CDR3 length: 17; J gene: TRBJ1-2; V gene: TRBV4-1; CDR3 protein: CASSQDPGGTYNYGYTF
D gene: .; CDR3 length: 17; J gene: TRBJ2-7; V gene: TRBV3-1/TRBV3-2; CDR3 protein: CASSQEIGGQDPYEQYF
D gene: TRBD2; CDR3 length: 14; J gene: TRBJ2-7; V gene: TRBV4-3; CDR3 protein: CASSQALAAYEQYF
D gene: .; CDR3 length: 15; J gene: TRBJ1-1; V gene: TRBV5-1; CDR3 protein: CASSQEGAANTEAFF
D gene: .; CDR3 length: 12; J gene: TRBJ2-2; V gene: TRBV9; CDR3 protein: CASRGSDGELFF
D gene: .; CDR3 length: 12; J gene: TRBJ1-4; V gene: TRBV6-6; CDR3 protein: CASRAGVEKLFF
D gene: .; CDR3 length: 10; J gene: TRBJ2-1; V gene: TRBV20-1; CDR3 protein: CSAKLSEQFF
D gene: .; CDR3 length: 14; J gene: TRBJ1-1; V gene: TRBV11-2; CDR3 protein: CASSLPGGRTEAFF